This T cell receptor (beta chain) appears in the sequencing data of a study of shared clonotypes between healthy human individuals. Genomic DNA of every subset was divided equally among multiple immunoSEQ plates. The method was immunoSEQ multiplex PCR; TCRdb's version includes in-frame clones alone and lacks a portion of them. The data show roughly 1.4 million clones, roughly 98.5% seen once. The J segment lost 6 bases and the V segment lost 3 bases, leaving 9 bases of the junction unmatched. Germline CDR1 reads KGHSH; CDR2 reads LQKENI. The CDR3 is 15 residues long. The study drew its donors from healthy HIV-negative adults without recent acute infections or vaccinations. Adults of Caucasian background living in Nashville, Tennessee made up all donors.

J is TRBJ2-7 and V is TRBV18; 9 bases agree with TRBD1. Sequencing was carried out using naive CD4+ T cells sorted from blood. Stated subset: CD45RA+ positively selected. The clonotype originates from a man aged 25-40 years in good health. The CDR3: CASSPLGTGTSEQYF. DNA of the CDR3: TGTGCCAGCTCACCGCTGGGGACAGGGACATCCGAGCAGTACTTC.